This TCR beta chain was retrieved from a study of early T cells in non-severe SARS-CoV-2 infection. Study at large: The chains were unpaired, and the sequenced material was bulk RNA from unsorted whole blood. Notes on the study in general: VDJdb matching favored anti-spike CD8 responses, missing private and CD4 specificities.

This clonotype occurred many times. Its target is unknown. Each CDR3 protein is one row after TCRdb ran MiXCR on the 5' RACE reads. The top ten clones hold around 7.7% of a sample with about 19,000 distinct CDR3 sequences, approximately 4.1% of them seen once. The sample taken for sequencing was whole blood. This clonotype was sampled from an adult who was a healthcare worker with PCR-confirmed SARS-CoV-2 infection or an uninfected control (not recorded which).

The CDR3 DNA follows: TGTGCCAGCAGCCTGGGGGCAGAGAGCCAAGAGACCCAGTACTTC. Translating it yields CASSLGAESQETQYF. The chain links TRBV11-2 to TRBJ2-5, with a tentative D call TRBD1 (6 bases). Per germline, CDR1 SGHAT and CDR2 FQNNGV. The V gene lost 5 bases and the J gene lost 1 base, with 14 bases spanning the gap. The CDR3 spans 15 residues.